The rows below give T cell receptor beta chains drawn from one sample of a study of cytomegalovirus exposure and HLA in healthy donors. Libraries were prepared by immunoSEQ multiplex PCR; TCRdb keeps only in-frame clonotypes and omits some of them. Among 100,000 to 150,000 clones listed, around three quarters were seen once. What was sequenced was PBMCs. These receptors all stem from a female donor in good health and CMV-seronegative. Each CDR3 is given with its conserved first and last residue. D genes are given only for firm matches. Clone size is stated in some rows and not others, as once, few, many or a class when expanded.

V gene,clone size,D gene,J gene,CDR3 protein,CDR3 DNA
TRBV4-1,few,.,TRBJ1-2,CASSQDWAVTNYGYTF,TGCGCCAGCAGCCAAGATTGGGCAGTTACTAACTATGGCTACACCTTC
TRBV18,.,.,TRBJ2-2,CASSPTGGAYTGELFF,TGTGCCAGCTCACCAACGGGGGGCGCGTACACCGGGGAGCTGTTTTTT
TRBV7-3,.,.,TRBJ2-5,CASSWGDQETQYF,TGTGCCAGCAGCTGGGGCGACCAAGAGACCCAGTACTTC
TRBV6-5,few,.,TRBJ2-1,CASRRGLNNEQFF,TGTGCCAGCAGGCGGGGGCTAAACAATGAGCAGTTCTTC
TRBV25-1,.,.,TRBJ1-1,CASSSTARETEAFF,TGTGCCAGCAGCTCGACAGCCCGGGAGACTGAAGCTTTCTTT
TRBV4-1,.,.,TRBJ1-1,CASSQETGRTEAFF,TGCGCCAGCAGCCAAGAAACAGGGCGCACTGAAGCTTTCTTT
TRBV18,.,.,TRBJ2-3,CASSRQGEADTQYF,TGTGCCAGCTCCCGTCAGGGTGAGGCAGATACGCAGTATTTT
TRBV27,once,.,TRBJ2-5,CASSRRGSAEETQYF,TGTGCCAGCAGCCGTCGTGGTAGCGCCGAAGAGACCCAGTACTTC
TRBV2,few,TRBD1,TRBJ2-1,CASNQGQTNNEQFF,TGTGCCAGCAACCAGGGACAGACTAACAATGAGCAGTTCTTC
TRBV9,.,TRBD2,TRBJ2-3,CASSVASGGGYTQYF,TGTGCCAGCAGCGTAGCTAGCGGGGGGGGATATACGCAGTATTTT
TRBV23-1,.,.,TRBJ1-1,CASSQSNSEAFF,TGCGCCAGCAGTCAATCAAACAGCGAAGCTTTCTTT
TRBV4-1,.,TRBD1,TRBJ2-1,CASSQAPRGRNEQFF,TGCGCCAGCAGCCAAGCGCCCAGGGGGCGCAATGAGCAGTTCTTC
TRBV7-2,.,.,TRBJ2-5,CASSYRRGMVETQYF,TGTGCCAGCAGCTACCGTAGAGGTATGGTCGAGACCCAGTACTTC
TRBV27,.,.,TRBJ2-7,CASSRGDMVGEQYF,TGTGCCAGCAGCAGGGGAGATATGGTGGGCGAGCAGTACTTC
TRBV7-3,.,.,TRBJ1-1,CASSLNGNTEAFF,TGTGCCAGCAGCTTAAACGGGAACACTGAAGCTTTCTTT
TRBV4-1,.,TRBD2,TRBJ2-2,CASSQESPLAEVTGELFF,TGCGCCAGCAGCCAAGAGAGTCCCCTAGCGGAGGTCACCGGGGAGCTGTTTTTT
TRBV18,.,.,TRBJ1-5,CASSLEVGGNQPQHF,TGTGCCAGCTCACTCGAGGTAGGGGGCAATCAGCCCCAGCATTTT
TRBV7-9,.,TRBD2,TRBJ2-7,CASSTGTSGASYEQYF,TGTGCCAGCAGCACGGGGACTAGCGGGGCCTCCTACGAGCAGTACTTC
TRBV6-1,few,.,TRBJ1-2,CASSEGLGAANYGYTF,TGTGCCAGCAGTGAAGGGTTGGGGGCCGCTAACTATGGCTACACCTTC
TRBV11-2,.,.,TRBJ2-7,CASSPIWSGTRSYEQYF,TGTGCCAGCAGCCCGATCTGGTCCGGGACACGATCCTACGAGCAGTACTTC
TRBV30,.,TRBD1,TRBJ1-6,CAWVNRGSSSPLHF,TGTGCCTGGGTAAACAGGGGAAGCAGCTCACCCCTCCACTTT
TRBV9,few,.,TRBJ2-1,CASGLRGGDNEQFF,TGTGCCAGCGGCCTGAGAGGAGGGGACAATGAGCAGTTCTTC
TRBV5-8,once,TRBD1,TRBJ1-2,CASSQAYRGPIDYGYTF,TGTGCCAGCAGCCAAGCCTACAGGGGGCCCATCGACTATGGCTACACCTTC
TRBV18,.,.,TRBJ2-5,CASSLVSQGETQYF,TGTGCCAGCTCACTAGTCTCCCAGGGGGAGACCCAGTACTTC
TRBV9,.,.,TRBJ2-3,CASDDSSRLTTDTQYF,TGTGCCAGCGATGACTCTTCAAGATTAACAACAGATACGCAGTATTTT
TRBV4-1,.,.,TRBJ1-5,CASSQHLQQTEDQPQHF,TGCGCCAGCAGCCAACACCTGCAACAGACGGAGGATCAGCCCCAGCATTTT
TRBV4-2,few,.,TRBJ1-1,CASSQDRTENTEAFF,TGTGCCAGCAGCCAAGATCGGACAGAGAACACTGAAGCTTTCTTT
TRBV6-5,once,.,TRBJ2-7,CASSYSGYQQYF,TGTGCCAGCAGTTACTCCGGGTACCAGCAGTACTTC
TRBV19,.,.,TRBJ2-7,CASSGWMGPAYEQYF,TGTGCCAGTAGTGGTTGGATGGGCCCAGCCTACGAGCAGTACTTC
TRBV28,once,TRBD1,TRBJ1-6,CASRTSQGQGLNSPLHF,TGTGCCAGCAGAACCTCGCAGGGACAGGGCCTCAATTCACCCCTCCACTTT
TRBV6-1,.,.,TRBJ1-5,CASNPNVGVGQPQHF,TGTGCCAGCAATCCAAACGTAGGGGTCGGACAGCCCCAGCATTTT
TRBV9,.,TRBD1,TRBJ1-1,CASSAALKGGGTEAFF,TGTGCCAGCAGCGCCGCTTTGAAAGGGGGCGGCACTGAAGCTTTCTTT
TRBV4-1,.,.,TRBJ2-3,CASRQGTFTDTQYF,TGCGCCAGCAGACAGGGGACTTTCACAGATACGCAGTATTTT
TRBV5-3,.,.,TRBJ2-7,CARSAGQPYEQYF,TGTGCCAGAAGCGCCGGACAGCCCTACGAGCAGTACTTC
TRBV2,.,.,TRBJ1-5,CASNVLGNQPQHF,TGTGCCAGCAATGTGCTCGGGAATCAGCCCCAGCATTTT
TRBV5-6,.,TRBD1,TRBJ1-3,CASSLAGGGNTIYF,TGTGCCAGCAGCTTGGCAGGGGGTGGAAACACCATATATTTT
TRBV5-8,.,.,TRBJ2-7,CASSLNREDNEQYF,TGTGCCAGCAGCTTGAACAGGGAAGATAACGAGCAGTACTTC
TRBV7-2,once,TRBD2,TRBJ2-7,CASSSRPMREGEQYF,TGTGCCAGCAGCTCGCGACCCATGCGGGAGGGCGAGCAGTACTTC
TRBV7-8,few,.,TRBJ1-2,CASTYLQGANYGYTF,TGTGCCAGCACCTATCTTCAGGGCGCTAACTATGGCTACACCTTC
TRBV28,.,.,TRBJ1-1,CASGQSWGMNTEAFF,TGTGCCAGCGGACAGTCGTGGGGCATGAACACTGAAGCTTTCTTT
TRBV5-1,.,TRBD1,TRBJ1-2,CASSSGTGFYGYTF,TGCGCCAGCAGCTCTGGGACAGGTTTCTATGGCTACACCTTC
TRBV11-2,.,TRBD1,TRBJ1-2,CASPGQGAPGYTF,TGTGCCAGTCCGGGACAGGGGGCGCCGGGCTACACCTTC
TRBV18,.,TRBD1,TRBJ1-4,CASSDRDRGPQAEKLFF,TGTGCCAGCTCAGACCGGGACAGGGGGCCTCAAGCCGAAAAACTGTTTTTT
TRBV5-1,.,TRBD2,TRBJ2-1,CASSLTSGSFNEQFF,TGCGCCAGCAGCTTGACTAGCGGGAGTTTCAATGAGCAGTTCTTC
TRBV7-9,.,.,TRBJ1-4,CASSKKWAQGNEKLFF,TGTGCCAGCAGCAAGAAGTGGGCGCAGGGGAATGAAAAACTGTTTTTT
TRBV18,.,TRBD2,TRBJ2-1,CASSPRTSGGGNEQFF,TGTGCCAGCTCACCTCGGACTAGCGGGGGGGGCAATGAGCAGTTCTTC
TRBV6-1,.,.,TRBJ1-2,CASSDGGLVFIDYTF,TGTGCCAGCAGTGATGGAGGGCTGGTGTTCATTGATTACACCTTC
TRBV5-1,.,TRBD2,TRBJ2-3,CASSAGLAGAGDTQYF,TGCGCCAGCAGCGCCGGACTAGCGGGAGCCGGAGATACGCAGTATTTT